A single sample is the source of the 5 T cell receptor beta chains below, sequenced in a study of shared clonotypes between healthy human individuals. Data came from immunoSEQ multiplex PCR; TCRdb stores just in-frame clones and leaves some out. The data show hundreds of thousands of clones, with around 92% seen just once and 24% held by the top ten. The naive CD8 population came from CD45RO-negative cells selected for CCR7, without terminally differentiated effector memory CD45RA+ cells. Material for sequencing was naive CD8+ T cells sorted from blood. These receptors were collected from a man between 25 and 39 years old in good health.

V gene TRBV10-3 combines with J gene TRBJ2-5; possible D gene TRBD1, 5 bases. The CDR3 has 16 residues. Trimming removed 3 bases at V and 5 bases at J, with 19 bases between. The germline V gene has CDR1 ENHRY and CDR2 SYGVKD. Written as DNA, the CDR3 is TGTGCCATCAGTGAAGGATGGACACCCGGTTCTGAGACCCAGTACTTC. This translates into CAISEGWTPGSETQYF.

The chain has TRBV7-8 and TRBJ2-3; the D gene could be TRBD1 or TRBD2 (5 bases each). The V gene lost 8 bases and the J gene lost 3 bases, with 15 bases spanning the gap. This CDR3 contains 14 residues. Germline lookup yields CDR1 SGHVS and CDR2 FQNEAQ. This chain's CDR3 is CASPGDGTTDTQYF. CDR3 in DNA: TGTGCCAGCCCCGGGGACGGAACAACAGATACGCAGTATTTT.

The genes are TRBV5-5 and TRBJ2-2, with D maybe TRBD1 (5 bases). The CDR3 length is 15 residues. Trimming shortened V by 4 bases and J by 6 bases, and 16 bases separated the two germline ends. Germline assignment: CDR1 SGHKS and CDR2 YYEKEE (reference sequence). The CDR3 DNA follows: TGTGCCAGCAGCGACGGTACAGGCTTCCCCGGGGAGCTGTTTTTT. It yields the protein CASSDGTGFPGELFF.

This chain links TRBV7-4 with TRBJ2-7; TRBD1 agrees at 8 bases. This CDR3 comprises 16 residues. V trimming: 4 bases; J trimming: 5 bases; junction bases outside the gene matches: 13. Germline values: CDR1 SGHVT, CDR2 SQSDAQ. The CDR3 spells CASSSPRGSGGDEQYF. The CDR3 DNA reads TGTGCCAGCAGCTCCCCCAGGGGATCAGGGGGCGACGAGCAGTACTTC.

This chain joins TRBV30 and TRBJ2-3; D might be TRBD2 (6 bases). The V gene's germline CDR1 is GTSNPN and CDR2 SVGIG (reference sequence). CDR3 length: 14 amino acids. Trimming took 2 bases from V and 1 from J, leaving 10 bases between them. CDR3 sequence reads: CAWSRIAGTDTQYF. Here the CDR3 DNA reads TGTGCCTGGAGTCGGATAGCGGGCACAGATACGCAGTATTTT.